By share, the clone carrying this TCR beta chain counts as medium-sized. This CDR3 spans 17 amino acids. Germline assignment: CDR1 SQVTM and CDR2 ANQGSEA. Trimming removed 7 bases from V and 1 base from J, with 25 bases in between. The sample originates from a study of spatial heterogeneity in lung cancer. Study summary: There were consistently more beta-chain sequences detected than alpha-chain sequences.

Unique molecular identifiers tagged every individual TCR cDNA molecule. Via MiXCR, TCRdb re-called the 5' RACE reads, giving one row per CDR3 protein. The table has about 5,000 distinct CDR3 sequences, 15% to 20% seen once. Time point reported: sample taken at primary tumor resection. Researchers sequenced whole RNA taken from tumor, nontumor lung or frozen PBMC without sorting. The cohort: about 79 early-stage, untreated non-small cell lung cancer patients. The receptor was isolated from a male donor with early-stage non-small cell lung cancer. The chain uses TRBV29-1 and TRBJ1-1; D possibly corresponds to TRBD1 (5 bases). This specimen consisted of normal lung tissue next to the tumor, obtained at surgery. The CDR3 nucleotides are TGCAGCGCCGGGGCCGCCTCAGGTTTCTTGACGAACACTGAAGCTTTCTTT. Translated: CSAGAASGFLTNTEAFF.